These 15 T cell receptor beta chains came from one sample sequenced in a study of T cell therapy after organ transplantation. Sequenced by immunoSEQ multiplex PCR; TCRdb stores in-frame clones only, minus some. The table shows about 20,000 clones, with 65% to 85% occurring only once. Documented time point: 20-29 weeks after completion of therapy. These receptors have no known antigen. Source: CD8+ T cells from blood, taken after autologous CMV-specific T cell therapy. These TCRs come from a human patient who had received a solid organ transplant and had CMV disease. These T cells may partly come from the graft donor.

This chain uses TRBV6-5 with TRBJ2-2; TRBD1 agrees at 7 bases. This CDR3 is built from 15 residues. V gave up 6 bases and J gave up 5 bases; unmatched junction bases: 9. Per the germline V gene, CDR1 is MNHEY and CDR2 is SVGAGI. CDR3 sequence: CASSYRDSPTGELFF. The CDR3 coding sequence is TGTGCCAGCAGCTACCGGGACAGCCCTACCGGGGAGCTGTTTTTT.

The sample holds one count of this clone. V and J are TRBV5-8 and TRBJ2-7, with D perhaps assigned TRBD1 or TRBD2 (5 bases each). Per germline, CDR1 SGHTS and CDR2 YDEGEE. This CDR3 contains 15 residues. Trimming took off 1 base at V and 2 bases at J, with 13 bases between the two ends. The CDR3 coding sequence is TGTGCCAGCAGCTTGCAGGGAGCTATCCCCTACGAGCAGTACTTC. Protein sequence: CASSLQGAIPYEQYF.

The rearrangement links TRBV2 to TRBJ1-5, with 12 bases matching TRBD1. The junction had 3 bases not matched to a gene; V was cut back by 6 bases and J by 3 bases. There are 15 residues in the CDR3. Germline V gene data show CDR1 as SNHLY and CDR2 as FYNNEI. The CDR3 sequence: CASRVGQGANQPQHF. CDR3 DNA: TGTGCCAGCAGGGTGGGACAGGGGGCCAATCAGCCCCAGCATTTT.

The chain couples TRBV19 to TRBJ2-7; 8 bases map to TRBD1. The CDR3 extends over 12 amino acids. Germline assignment: CDR1 LNHDA and CDR2 SQIVND (reference sequence). Trimming at V came to 8 bases and at J to 5 bases, leaving 5 bases not matched to a gene. The CDR3 loop is CASGTGLNEQYF. The DNA of the CDR3 is TGTGCCAGTGGGACAGGACTCAACGAGCAGTACTTC.

The rearrangement joins TRBV2 to TRBJ2-3; D gene ambiguous. V lost 8 bases, J lost 10 bases, and 10 bases lay in between. Looked up from germline, CDR1 is SNHLY and CDR2 is FYNNEI. This CDR3 is 10 amino acids long. The CDR3 DNA reads TGTGCCAGCCAAGGGTTCGCGCAGTATTTT. Residues: CASQGFAQYF.

The chain links TRBV7-9 to TRBJ1-1; D possibly corresponds to TRBD1 (5 bases). V lost 6 bases and J 5 bases, leaving 16 bases between the germline ends. Germline loops: CDR1 SEHNR, CDR2 FQNEAQ (reference sequence). The CDR3 is 14 amino acids. CDR3 sequence reads: CASSPAIGGTEAFF. DNA of the CDR3: TGTGCCAGCAGTCCGGCTATCGGGGGAACTGAAGCTTTCTTT. Variable domain in full (rest from reference TRBV7-9 and TRBJ1-1): DTGVSQNPRHKITKRGQNVTFRCDPISEHNRLYWYRQTLGQGPEFLTYFQNEAQLEKSRLLSDRFSAERPKGSFSTLEIQRTEQGDSAMYLCASSPAIGGTEAFFGQGTRLTVV.

This clone was detected a few times. The rearrangement uses TRBV7-2 and TRBJ2-1; 8 nucleotides line up with TRBD2. Germline loops: CDR1 SGHTA, CDR2 FQGNSA. The trim removed 8 bases at V and 7 bases at J, leaving 13 bases unmatched. This CDR3 spans 15 amino acids. The CDR3 DNA reads as TGTGCCAGCCACCCTTTGCCTAGCGGGCAGAATGAGCAGTTCTTC. Its translation is CASHPLPSGQNEQFF.

This chain uses TRBV14 with TRBJ2-1; tentative D call: TRBD2 (6 bases). The germline gives CDR1 SGHDN, CDR2 FVKESK. This CDR3 spans 13 amino acids. V was shortened by 4 bases and J by 6 bases, with 10 bases between the two germline ends. CDR3 in DNA: TGTGCCAGCAGCCCCGGAGGGCCCAATGAGCAGTTCTTC. Translating gives CASSPGGPNEQFF. Together with reference TRBV14 and TRBJ2-1, the CDR3 gives the full variable domain: EAGVTQFPSHSVIEKGQTVTLRCDPISGHDNLYWYRRVMGKEIKFLLHFVKESKQDESGMPNNRFLAERTGGTYSTLKVQPAELEDSGVYFCASSPGGPNEQFFGPGTRLTVL.

The genes are TRBV6-4 and TRBJ2-3; TRBD1 matches at 8 bases. In germline, CDR1 is MRHNA, CDR2 SNTAGT. Unmatched junction bases numbered 4, after V lost 4 bases and J lost 1 base. The CDR3 length is 15 residues. The chain's CDR3 is CASSVETGGTDTQYF. The CDR3 DNA is TGTGCCAGCAGTGTAGAGACAGGGGGCACAGATACGCAGTATTTT.

This chain uses TRBV7-8 with TRBJ1-3; D is unresolved. Trimming pared 1 base from V and 0 bases from J, leaving 7 bases between. The CDR3 is 15 amino acids. CDR1 and CDR2 from the germline V gene are SGHVS and FQNEAQ. CDR3 region: CASSLVLSSGNTIYF. CDR3 nucleotide sequence: TGTGCCAGCAGCTTAGTCCTTAGCTCTGGAAACACCATATATTTT.

This clone was recorded many times. The rearrangement links TRBV28 to TRBJ1-5, with no clear D. The CDR3 totals 15 residues. Trimming stripped 2 bases from V and 0 bases from J, with 8 bases between. Germline loops: CDR1 MDHEN, CDR2 SYDVKM. In nucleotides, the CDR3 is TGTGCCAGCAGTTTAAGGTTTTATAGCAATCAGCCCCAGCATTTT. Its protein is CASSLRFYSNQPQHF.

This clone was recorded a few times. CDR3 sequence reads: CASSDGTSTGELFF. CDR3 DNA: TGTGCCAGCAGTGACGGGACTAGCACCGGGGAGCTGTTTTTT. The V gene is TRBV6-4, the J gene TRBJ2-2; 8 bases fit TRBD2. The CDR3 is made up of 14 amino acids. CDR1 and CDR2 (germline): MRHNA, SNTAGT. The J segment lost 4 bases and the V segment lost 2 bases, leaving 0 bases of the junction unmatched.

V is TRBV19 and J is TRBJ2-1; 9 bases match TRBD2. The trim removed 4 bases at V and 4 bases at J, leaving 5 bases unmatched. This CDR3 contains 15 residues. CDR1 LNHDA and CDR2 SQIVND come from the germline V gene (reference sequence). The CDR3 loop is CASSTGTSSYNEQFF. In DNA, the CDR3 is TGTGCCAGTAGTACCGGGACTAGCAGTTACAATGAGCAGTTCTTC.

The chain combines TRBV5-4 with TRBJ2-1; a possible D gene is TRBD2 (5 bases). The CDR3 extends over 16 amino acids. Trimming cost V 1 base and J 8 bases, with 19 bases left between them. Germline-derived CDR1 and CDR2 are SGHNT and YYREEE (reference sequence). The CDR3 loop reads CASSLSLARRFDEQFF. In nucleotides, the CDR3 is TGTGCCAGCAGCTTGAGCCTAGCAAGGAGGTTCGATGAGCAGTTCTTC.

This clone appeared a few times. The chain couples TRBV5-6 to TRBJ2-7; D is unclear. Germline V CDR1 and CDR2: SGHDT, YYEEEE. Trimming removed 6 bases at V and 3 bases at J, with 19 bases between. CDR3 length: 15 amino acids. Written as DNA, the CDR3 is TGTGCCAGCAACGGACCCCTGGGCGGATTCTACGAGCAGTACTTC. This sequence encodes CASNGPLGGFYEQYF.